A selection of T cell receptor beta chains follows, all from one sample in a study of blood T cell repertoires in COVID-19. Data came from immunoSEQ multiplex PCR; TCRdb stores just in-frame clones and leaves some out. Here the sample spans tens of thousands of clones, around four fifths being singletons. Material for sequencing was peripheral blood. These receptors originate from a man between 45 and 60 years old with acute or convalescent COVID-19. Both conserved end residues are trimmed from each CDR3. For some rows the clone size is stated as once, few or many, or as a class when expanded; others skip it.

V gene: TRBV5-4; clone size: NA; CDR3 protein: ASTLTGTGTQY
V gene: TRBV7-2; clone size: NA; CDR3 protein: ASSAGTSGSGETQY
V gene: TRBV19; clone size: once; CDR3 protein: ASSIRGGNSYNEQF
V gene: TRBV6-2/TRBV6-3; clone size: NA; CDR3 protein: ASSSRPKSSNYGYT
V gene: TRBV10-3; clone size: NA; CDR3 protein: AIRSGGSKETQY
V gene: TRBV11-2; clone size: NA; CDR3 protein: ASRTTSYEQY
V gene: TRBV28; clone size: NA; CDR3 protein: ASSSAGDTQY
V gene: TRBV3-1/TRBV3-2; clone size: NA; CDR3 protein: ASSQGTGSGANVLT
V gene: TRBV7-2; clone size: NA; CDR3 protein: ASSPQNYEQY
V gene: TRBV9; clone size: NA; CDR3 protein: ASSVASAKTQY
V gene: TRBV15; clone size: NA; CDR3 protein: ATLRQSGEKLF
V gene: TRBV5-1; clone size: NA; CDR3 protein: ASSSGLAGVDEQF
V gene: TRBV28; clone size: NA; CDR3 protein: ASSLSADPKYTEAF
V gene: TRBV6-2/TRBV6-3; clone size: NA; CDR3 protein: ASSYSKTDPYEQY
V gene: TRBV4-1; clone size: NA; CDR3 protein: ASSQAGLVNEQF
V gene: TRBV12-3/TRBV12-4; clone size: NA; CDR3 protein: ASSLGLAGLW
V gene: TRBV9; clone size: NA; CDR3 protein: ASSVGGTSGSEGSQY
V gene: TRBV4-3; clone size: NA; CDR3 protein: ASSQEFLQGSIADTQY
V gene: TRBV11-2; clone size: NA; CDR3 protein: ASSSTGALEYEQY
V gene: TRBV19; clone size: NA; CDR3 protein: ASSQQGTGPSYEQY
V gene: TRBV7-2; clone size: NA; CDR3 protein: ASRAGTRNEQF
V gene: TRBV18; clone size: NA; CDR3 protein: ASSYSRQAKNTEAF
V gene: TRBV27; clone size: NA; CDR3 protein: ASSSGTGGAEAF
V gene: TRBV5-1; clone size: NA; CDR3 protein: ASSLGSSHSSGNTIY
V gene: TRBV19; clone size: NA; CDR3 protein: ASSISGSRKAF
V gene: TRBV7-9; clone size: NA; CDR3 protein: ASSLGTGAYEQY
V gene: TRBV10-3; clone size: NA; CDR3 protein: AIRSSAGVQY
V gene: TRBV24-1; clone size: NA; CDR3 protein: ATSDPQGAGNEQF
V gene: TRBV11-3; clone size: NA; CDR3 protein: ASSPGTSGGATDTQY
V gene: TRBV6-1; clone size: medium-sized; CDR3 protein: ASSGPPEREGSSGNTIY
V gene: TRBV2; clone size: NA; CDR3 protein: ASSDPYGEETQY
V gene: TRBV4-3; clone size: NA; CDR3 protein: ASSQEWRGARLTEAF
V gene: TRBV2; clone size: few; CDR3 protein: ASKTGLDETQY
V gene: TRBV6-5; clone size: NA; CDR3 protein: ASSQIGGSNQPQH
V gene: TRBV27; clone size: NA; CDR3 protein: ASSPLDRDYVPWNQPQH
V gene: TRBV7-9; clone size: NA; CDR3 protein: ASSTGQGELAQH
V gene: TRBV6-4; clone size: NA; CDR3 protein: ASSDYAGGHGEQF
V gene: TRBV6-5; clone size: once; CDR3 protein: ASERTGTAGYT
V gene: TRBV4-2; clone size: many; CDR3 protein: ASSLDSYSNQPQH
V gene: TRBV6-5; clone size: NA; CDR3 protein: ASSLDRGYGYT
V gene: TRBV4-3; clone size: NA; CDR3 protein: ASSQPAVAGGMAGNEQF
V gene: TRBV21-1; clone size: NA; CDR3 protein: ASSKEMNRGRGNTIY